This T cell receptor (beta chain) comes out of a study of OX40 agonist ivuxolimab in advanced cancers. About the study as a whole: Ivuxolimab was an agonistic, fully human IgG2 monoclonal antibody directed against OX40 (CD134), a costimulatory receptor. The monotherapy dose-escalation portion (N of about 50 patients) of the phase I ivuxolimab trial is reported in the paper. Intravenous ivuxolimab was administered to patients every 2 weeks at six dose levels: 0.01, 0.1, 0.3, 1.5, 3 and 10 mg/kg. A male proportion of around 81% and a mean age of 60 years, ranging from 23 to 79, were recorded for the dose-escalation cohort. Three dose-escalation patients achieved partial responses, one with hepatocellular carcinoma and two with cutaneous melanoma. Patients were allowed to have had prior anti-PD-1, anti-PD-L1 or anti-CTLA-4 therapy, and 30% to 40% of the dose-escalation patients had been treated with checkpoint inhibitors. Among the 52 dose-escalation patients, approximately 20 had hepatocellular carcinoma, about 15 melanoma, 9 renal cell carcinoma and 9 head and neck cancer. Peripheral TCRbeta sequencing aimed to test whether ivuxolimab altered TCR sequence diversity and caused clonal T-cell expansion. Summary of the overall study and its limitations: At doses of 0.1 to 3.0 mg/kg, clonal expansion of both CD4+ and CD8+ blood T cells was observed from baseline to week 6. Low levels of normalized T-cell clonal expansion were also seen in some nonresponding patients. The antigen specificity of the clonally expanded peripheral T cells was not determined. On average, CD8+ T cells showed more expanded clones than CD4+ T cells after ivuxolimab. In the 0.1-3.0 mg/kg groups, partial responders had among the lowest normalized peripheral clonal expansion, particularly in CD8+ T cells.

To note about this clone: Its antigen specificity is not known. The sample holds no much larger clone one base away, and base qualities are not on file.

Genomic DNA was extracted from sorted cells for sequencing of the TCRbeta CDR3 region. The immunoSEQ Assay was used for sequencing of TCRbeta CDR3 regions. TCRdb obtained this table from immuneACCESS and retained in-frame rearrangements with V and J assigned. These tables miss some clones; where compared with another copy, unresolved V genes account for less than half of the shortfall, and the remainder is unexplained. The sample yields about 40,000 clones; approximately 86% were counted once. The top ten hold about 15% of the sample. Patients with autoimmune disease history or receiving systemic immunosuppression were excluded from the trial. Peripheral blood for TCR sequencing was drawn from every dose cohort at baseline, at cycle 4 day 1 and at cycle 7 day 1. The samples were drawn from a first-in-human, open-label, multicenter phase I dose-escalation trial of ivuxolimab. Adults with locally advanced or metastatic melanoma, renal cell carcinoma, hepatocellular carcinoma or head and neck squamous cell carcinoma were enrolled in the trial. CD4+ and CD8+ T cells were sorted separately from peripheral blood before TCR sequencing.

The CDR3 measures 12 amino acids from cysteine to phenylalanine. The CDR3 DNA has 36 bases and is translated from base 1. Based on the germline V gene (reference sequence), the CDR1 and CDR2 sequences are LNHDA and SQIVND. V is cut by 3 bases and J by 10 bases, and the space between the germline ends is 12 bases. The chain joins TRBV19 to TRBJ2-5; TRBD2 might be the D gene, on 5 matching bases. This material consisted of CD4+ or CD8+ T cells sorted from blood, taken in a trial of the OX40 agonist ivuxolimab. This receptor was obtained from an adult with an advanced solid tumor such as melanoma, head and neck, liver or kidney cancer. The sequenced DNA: TGTGCCAGTAGTATTGACGGGAAAGGCCAGTACTTC. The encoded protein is CASSIDGKGQYF.